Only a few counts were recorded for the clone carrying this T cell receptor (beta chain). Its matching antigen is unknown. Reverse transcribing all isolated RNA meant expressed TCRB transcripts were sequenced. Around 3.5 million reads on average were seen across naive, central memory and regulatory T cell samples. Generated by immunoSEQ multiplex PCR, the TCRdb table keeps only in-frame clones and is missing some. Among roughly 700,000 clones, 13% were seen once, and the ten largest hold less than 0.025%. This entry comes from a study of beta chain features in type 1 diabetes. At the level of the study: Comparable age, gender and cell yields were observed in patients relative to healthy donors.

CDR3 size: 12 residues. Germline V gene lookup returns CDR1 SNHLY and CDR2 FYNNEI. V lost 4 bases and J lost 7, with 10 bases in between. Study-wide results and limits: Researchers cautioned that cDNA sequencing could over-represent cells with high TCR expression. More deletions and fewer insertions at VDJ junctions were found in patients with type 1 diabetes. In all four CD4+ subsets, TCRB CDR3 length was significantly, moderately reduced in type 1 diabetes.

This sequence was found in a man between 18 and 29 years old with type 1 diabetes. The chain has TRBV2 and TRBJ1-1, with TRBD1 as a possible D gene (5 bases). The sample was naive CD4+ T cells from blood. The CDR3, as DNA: TGTGCCAGCAGTGGCGAAACAGGTGAAGCTTTCTTT. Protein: CASSGETGEAFF.